This T cell receptor (beta chain) was retrieved from a study of T cell responses to AZD1222 COVID-19 vaccine. V was pared by 4 bases and J by 3 bases, with 4 bases of the junction left unmatched. Germline values: CDR1 LNHDA, CDR2 SQIVND (reference sequence). The CDR3 is made up of 14 amino acids. Here immunoSEQ multiplex PCR was the method, and the copy in TCRdb shows in-frame clones only, minus some. The sample consists of about 85,000 clones, over 85% of them appearing once. This clonotype was sampled from an adult in good health. Sequenced here: peripheral blood, sampled on day 0 of AZD1222 vaccination. The V call is TRBV19, the J call TRBJ2-7; 9 nucleotides line up with TRBD1. In DNA, the CDR3 is TGTGCCAGTAGTACCGGACAGGGGAGCTACGAGCAGTACTTC. It translates to CASSTGQGSYEQYF. The variable domain in full, with the rest retrieved from reference TRBV19 and TRBJ2-7, is DGGITQSPKYLFRKEGQNVTLSCEQNLNHDAMYWYRQDPGQGLRLIYYSQIVNDFQKGDIAEGYSVSREKKESFPLTVTSAQKNPTAFYLCASSTGQGSYEQYFGPGTRLTVT.